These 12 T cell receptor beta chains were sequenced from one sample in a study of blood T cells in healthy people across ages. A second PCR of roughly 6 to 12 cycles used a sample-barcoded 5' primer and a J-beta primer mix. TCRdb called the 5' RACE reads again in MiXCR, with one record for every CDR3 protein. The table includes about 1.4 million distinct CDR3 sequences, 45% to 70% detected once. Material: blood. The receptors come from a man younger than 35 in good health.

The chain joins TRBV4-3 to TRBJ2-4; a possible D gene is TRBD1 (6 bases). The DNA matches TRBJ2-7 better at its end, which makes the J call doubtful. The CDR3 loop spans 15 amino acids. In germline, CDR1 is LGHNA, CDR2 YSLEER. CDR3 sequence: CASSQEYRVRDEQYF. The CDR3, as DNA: TGCGCCAGCAGCCAAGAATACAGGGTAAGGGACGAGCAGTACTTC.

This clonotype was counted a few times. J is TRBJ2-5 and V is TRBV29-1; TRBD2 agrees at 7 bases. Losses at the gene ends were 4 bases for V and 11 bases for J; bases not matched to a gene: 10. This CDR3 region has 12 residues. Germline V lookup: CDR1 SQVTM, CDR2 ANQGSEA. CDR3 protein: CSVVPGGEEQYF. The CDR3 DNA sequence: TGCAGCGTTGTTCCGGGAGGAGAGGAGCAGTACTTC.

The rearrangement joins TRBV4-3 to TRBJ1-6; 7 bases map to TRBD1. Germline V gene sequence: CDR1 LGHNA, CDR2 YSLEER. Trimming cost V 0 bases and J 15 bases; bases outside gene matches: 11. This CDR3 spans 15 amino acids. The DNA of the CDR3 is TGCGCCAGCAGCCAAGAAACAGGGGCCCCCCCCCACCTCCACTTT. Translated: CASSQETGAPPHLHF.

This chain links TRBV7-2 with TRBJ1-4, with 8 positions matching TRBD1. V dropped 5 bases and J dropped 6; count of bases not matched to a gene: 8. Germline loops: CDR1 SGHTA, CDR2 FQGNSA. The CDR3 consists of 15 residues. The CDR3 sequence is CASSPSTGEHEKLFF. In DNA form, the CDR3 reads TGTGCCAGCAGCCCCTCGACAGGGGAACATGAAAAACTGTTTTTT.

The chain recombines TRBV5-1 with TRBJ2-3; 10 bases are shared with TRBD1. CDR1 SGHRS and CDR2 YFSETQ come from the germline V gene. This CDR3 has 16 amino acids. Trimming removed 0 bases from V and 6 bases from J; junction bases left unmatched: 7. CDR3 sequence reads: CASSLGTGGRSDTQYF. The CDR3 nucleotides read TGCGCCAGCAGCTTGGGGACAGGGGGACGTTCGGATACGCAGTATTTT.

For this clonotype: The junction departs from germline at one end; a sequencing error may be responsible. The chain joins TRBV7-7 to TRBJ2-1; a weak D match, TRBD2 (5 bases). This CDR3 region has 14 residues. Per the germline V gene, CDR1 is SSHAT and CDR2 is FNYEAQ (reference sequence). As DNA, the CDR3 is TGTGCTAGCAGCCAGCTGGGGAGTTACAATGAGCAGTTCTTC. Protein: CASSQLGSYNEQFF. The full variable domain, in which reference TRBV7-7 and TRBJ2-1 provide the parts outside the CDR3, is GAGVSQSPRYKVTKRGQDVTLRCDPISSHATLYWYQQALGQGPEFLTYFNYEAQPDKSGLPSDRFSAERPEGSISTLTIQRTEQRDSAMYRCASSQLGSYNEQFFGPGTRLTVL.

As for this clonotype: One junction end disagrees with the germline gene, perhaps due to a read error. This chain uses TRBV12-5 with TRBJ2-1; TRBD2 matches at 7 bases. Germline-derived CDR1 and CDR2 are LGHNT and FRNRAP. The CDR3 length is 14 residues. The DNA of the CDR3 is TGTGCTAGTGGTTTGCGGACTAGAGACAATGGGCAGTTCTTC. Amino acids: CASGLRTRDNGQFF.

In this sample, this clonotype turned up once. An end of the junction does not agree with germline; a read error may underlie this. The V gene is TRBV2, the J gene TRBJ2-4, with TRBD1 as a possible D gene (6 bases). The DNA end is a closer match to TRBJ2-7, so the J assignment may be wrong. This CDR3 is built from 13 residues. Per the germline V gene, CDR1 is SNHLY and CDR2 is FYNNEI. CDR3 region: CANSGRGVYEQYF. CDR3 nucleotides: TGTGCCAACAGTGGCAGGGGCGTCTACGAGCAGTACTTC.

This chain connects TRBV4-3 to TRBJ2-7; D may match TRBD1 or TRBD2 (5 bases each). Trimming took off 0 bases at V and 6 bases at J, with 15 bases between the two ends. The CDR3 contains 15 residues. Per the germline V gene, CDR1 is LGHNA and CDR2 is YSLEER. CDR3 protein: CASSQERDGFCEQYF. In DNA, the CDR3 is TGCGCCAGCAGCCAAGAGAGGGACGGCTTCTGCGAGCAGTACTTC.

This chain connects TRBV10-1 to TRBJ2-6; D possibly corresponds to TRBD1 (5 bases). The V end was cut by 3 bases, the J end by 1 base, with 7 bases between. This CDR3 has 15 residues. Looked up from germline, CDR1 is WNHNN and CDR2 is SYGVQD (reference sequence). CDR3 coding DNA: TGCGCCAGCAGTGACAGGGCTTCTGGGGCCAACGTCCTGACTTTC. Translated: CASSDRASGANVLTF.

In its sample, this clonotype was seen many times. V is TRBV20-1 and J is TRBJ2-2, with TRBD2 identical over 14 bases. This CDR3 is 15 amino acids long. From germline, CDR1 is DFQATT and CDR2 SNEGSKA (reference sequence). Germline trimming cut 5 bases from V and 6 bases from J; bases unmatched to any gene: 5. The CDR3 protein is CSAPTSGRVAGELFF. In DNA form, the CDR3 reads TGCAGTGCTCCGACTAGCGGGAGGGTGGCCGGGGAGCTGTTTTTT.

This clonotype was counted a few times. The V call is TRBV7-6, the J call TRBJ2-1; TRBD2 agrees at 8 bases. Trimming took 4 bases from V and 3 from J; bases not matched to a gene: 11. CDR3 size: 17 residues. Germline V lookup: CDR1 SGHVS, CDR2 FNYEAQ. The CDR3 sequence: CASSSSKWRGDYNEQFF. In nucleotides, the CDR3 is TGTGCCAGCAGCTCCTCGAAATGGCGGGGGGACTACAATGAGCAGTTCTTC. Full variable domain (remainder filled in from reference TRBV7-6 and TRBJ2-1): GAGVSQSPRYKVTKRGQDVALRCDPISGHVSLYWYRQALGQGPEFLTYFNYEAQQDKSGLPNDRFSAERPEGSISTLTIQRTEQRDSAMYRCASSSSKWRGDYNEQFFGPGTRLTVL.